This TCR beta chain was observed in a study of T cell repertoires in cytomegalovirus infection. Study results and caveats: Identification of carriers of CMV plus the relevant HLA was achieved through cumulative public TCR beta family frequency. In two of eight donors, the top clonotype was HLA-C-restricted CMV-specific.

Germline V gene sequence: CDR1 ENHRY, CDR2 SYGVKD. With 10 bases clipped from V and 2 bases from J, the junction kept 8 bases outside the gene matches. This CDR3 spans 14 amino acids. Regarding this clonotype: Its target is not known.

TCRdb itself ran the reads through MiXCR, one entry per CDR3 protein. The sample carries 560,000 or so distinct CDR3 sequences, 16% recorded once. The clonotype comes from a human donor in good health (CMV status not recorded). Some clones in this sample may be carry-over from other donors' samples. The material sequenced was CD8+ T cells from PBMCs. The chain is built from TRBV10-3 and TRBJ2-3, with TRBD1 matching 8 bases. The CDR3 DNA follows: TGTGCCAGCTCCGGGACAGGCGACACAGATACGCAGTATTTT. It codes for CASSGTGDTDTQYF.